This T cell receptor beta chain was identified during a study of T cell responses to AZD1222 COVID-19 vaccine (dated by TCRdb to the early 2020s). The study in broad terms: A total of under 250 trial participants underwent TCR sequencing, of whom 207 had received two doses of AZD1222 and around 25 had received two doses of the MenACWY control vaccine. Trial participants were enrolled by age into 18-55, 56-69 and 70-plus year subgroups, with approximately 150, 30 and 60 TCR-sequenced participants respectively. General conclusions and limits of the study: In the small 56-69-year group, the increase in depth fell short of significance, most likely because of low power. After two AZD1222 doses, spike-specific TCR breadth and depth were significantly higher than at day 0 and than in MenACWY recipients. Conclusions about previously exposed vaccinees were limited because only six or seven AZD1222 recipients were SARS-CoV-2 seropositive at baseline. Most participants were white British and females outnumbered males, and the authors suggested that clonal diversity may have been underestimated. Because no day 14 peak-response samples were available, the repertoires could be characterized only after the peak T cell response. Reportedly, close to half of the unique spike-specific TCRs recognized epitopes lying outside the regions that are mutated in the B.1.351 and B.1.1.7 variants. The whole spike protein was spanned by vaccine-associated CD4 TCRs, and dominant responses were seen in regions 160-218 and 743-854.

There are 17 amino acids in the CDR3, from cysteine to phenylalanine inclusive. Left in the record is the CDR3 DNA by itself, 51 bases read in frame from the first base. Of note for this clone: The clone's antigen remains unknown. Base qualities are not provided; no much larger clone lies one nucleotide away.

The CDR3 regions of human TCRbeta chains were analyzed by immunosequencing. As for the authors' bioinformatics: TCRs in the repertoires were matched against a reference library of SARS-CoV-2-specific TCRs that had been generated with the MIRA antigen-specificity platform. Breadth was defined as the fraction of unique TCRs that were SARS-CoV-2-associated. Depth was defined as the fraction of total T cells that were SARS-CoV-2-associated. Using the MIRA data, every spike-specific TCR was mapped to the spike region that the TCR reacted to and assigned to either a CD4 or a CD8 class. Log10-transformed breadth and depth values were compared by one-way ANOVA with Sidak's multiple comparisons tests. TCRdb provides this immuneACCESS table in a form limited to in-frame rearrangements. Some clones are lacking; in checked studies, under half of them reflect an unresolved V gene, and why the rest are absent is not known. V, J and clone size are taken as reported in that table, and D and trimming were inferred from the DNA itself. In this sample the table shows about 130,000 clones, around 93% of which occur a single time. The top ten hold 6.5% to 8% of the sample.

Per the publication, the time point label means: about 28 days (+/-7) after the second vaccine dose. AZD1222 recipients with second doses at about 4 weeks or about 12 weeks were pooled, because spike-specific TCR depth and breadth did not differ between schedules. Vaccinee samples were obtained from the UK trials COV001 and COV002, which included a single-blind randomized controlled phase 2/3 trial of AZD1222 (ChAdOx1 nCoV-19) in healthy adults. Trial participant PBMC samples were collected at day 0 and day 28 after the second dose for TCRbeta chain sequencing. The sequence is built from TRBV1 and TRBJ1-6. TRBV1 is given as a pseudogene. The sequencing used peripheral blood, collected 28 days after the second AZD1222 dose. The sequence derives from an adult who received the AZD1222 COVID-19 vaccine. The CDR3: CTSSQEGLWRDNSPLHF. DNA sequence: TGCACCAGCAGCCAAGAAGGACTCTGGCGGGATAATTCACCCCTCCACTTT.